The rows below give T cell receptor beta chains drawn from one sample of a study of CD8+ T cells in alopecia areata. The assay was immunoSEQ multiplex PCR, and TCRdb's table has in-frame clones only and misses some. The sample consists of about 120,000 clones, around two fifths of them appearing once. What was sequenced was CD4+ T cells sorted from blood. These TCRs come from a human donor with alopecia areata. CDR3s include the opening cysteine and the closing phenylalanine or tryptophan. The order of the fields is clone size, V gene, J gene, D gene, CDR3 DNA, CDR3 protein. A D gene is named only where the DNA matches it firmly. Size is stated for part of the rows, as once, few or many counts, or as a class when the clone is expanded.

clone_size: -
v_call: TRBV7-3
j_call: TRBJ2-3
d_call: TRBD2
cdr3_nt: TGTGCCAGCAGCATACGGACTAGCCCAGATACGCAGTATTTT
cdr3_aa: CASSIRTSPDTQYF

clone_size: -
v_call: TRBV29-1
j_call: TRBJ1-1
d_call: -
cdr3_nt: TGCAGCGTGTCAACGACGGTGAACACTGAAGCTTTCTTT
cdr3_aa: CSVSTTVNTEAFF

clone_size: -
v_call: TRBV5-6
j_call: TRBJ2-1
d_call: TRBD1
cdr3_nt: TGTGCCAGCAGCTCAGACAGGGGAACGATATGGAATGAGCAGTTCTTC
cdr3_aa: CASSSDRGTIWNEQFF

clone_size: -
v_call: TRBV29-1
j_call: TRBJ1-2
d_call: -
cdr3_nt: TGCAGCGTTGGACAGAGTCGTGGCTATGGCTACACCTTC
cdr3_aa: CSVGQSRGYGYTF

clone_size: -
v_call: TRBV30
j_call: TRBJ2-7
d_call: TRBD1
cdr3_nt: TGTGCCTGGAGTGGACACGGGACAGTGAGCTCCTACGAGCAGTACTTC
cdr3_aa: CAWSGHGTVSSYEQYF

clone_size: few
v_call: TRBV19
j_call: TRBJ1-5
d_call: -
cdr3_nt: TGTGCCAGTAGGGAACAGGGTCATAATCAGCCCCAGCATTTT
cdr3_aa: CASREQGHNQPQHF

clone_size: few
v_call: TRBV7-2
j_call: TRBJ2-7
d_call: -
cdr3_nt: TGTGCCAGCAGCGCCCGTAGGGGTAGCGCCTACGAGCAGTACTTC
cdr3_aa: CASSARRGSAYEQYF

clone_size: -
v_call: TRBV6-5
j_call: TRBJ2-2
d_call: -
cdr3_nt: TGTGCCAGCAGTCCCCCCCAGGGAGGGGAGCTGTTTTTT
cdr3_aa: CASSPPQGGELFF

clone_size: -
v_call: TRBV7-9
j_call: TRBJ2-3
d_call: TRBD2
cdr3_nt: TGTGCCAGCAGCTCAGGACTAGCCCCAGATACGCAGTATTTT
cdr3_aa: CASSSGLAPDTQYF

clone_size: once
v_call: TRBV5-1
j_call: TRBJ2-7
d_call: -
cdr3_nt: TGCGCCAGCAGCGGGACTTCAGCCTACGAGCAGTACTTC
cdr3_aa: CASSGTSAYEQYF

clone_size: few
v_call: TRBV7-2
j_call: TRBJ1-2
d_call: -
cdr3_nt: TGTGCCAGCAGCGCGGGGGGTGGCTACACCTTC
cdr3_aa: CASSAGGGYTF

clone_size: -
v_call: TRBV30
j_call: TRBJ2-7
d_call: -
cdr3_nt: TGTGCCTGGACGGCCAACTCCTACGAGCAGTACTTC
cdr3_aa: CAWTANSYEQYF

clone_size: -
v_call: TRBV5-1
j_call: TRBJ1-1
d_call: -
cdr3_nt: TGCGCCAGCAGCCCCCCCGAAGCGTACACTGAAGCTTTCTTT
cdr3_aa: CASSPPEAYTEAFF

clone_size: few
v_call: TRBV29-1
j_call: TRBJ1-3
d_call: -
cdr3_nt: TGCAGCGTTGGGGGCCGGGGCTCTGGAAACACCATATATTTT
cdr3_aa: CSVGGRGSGNTIYF

clone_size: few
v_call: TRBV6-6
j_call: TRBJ2-7
d_call: -
cdr3_nt: TGTGCCAGCAGCACCCCCCAATCCTACGAGCAGTACTTC
cdr3_aa: CASSTPQSYEQYF

clone_size: -
v_call: TRBV4-3
j_call: TRBJ1-1
d_call: -
cdr3_nt: TGCGCCAGCAGCCATCGGGGGTCGGGGGGCATTGGCACTGAAGCTTTCTTT
cdr3_aa: CASSHRGSGGIGTEAFF

clone_size: -
v_call: TRBV4-2
j_call: TRBJ2-3
d_call: -
cdr3_nt: TGTGCCAGCAGCCTACATAGGGCAGATACGCAGTATTTT
cdr3_aa: CASSLHRADTQYF

clone_size: -
v_call: TRBV5-1
j_call: TRBJ2-7
d_call: -
cdr3_nt: TGCGCCAGCAGCTTGGTTCAGGGAGCCTACGAGCAGTACTTC
cdr3_aa: CASSLVQGAYEQYF

clone_size: -
v_call: TRBV30
j_call: TRBJ1-5
d_call: -
cdr3_nt: TGTGCCTGGAGTGTGTTTCGAAAGGGCCAGCCCCAGCATTTT
cdr3_aa: CAWSVFRKGQPQHF

clone_size: few
v_call: TRBV11-2
j_call: TRBJ2-5
d_call: -
cdr3_nt: TGTGCCAGCAGCTTAGCCCTTCAAGAGACCCAGTACTTC
cdr3_aa: CASSLALQETQYF

clone_size: -
v_call: TRBV5-1
j_call: TRBJ2-1
d_call: -
cdr3_nt: TGCGCCAGCAGCTTGGGGCAGTCCAATGAGCAGTTCTTC
cdr3_aa: CASSLGQSNEQFF

clone_size: -
v_call: TRBV5-1
j_call: TRBJ2-1
d_call: TRBD1
cdr3_nt: TGCGCCAGCAGCCCGGACAGGGGAGAAGATGAGCAGTTCTTC
cdr3_aa: CASSPDRGEDEQFF

clone_size: few
v_call: TRBV28
j_call: TRBJ1-2
d_call: -
cdr3_nt: TGTGCCAGCAGTCTCCTGGGGGTGGGCTACACCTTC
cdr3_aa: CASSLLGVGYTF

clone_size: -
v_call: TRBV11-2
j_call: TRBJ1-6
d_call: -
cdr3_nt: TGTGCCAGCAGCTTAAGGGCAGAATCTTATAATTCACCCCTCCACTTT
cdr3_aa: CASSLRAESYNSPLHF

clone_size: -
v_call: TRBV18
j_call: TRBJ2-5
d_call: -
cdr3_nt: TGTGCCAGCTCAGGCGGAGGGGAAGAGACCCAGTACTTC
cdr3_aa: CASSGGGEETQYF

clone_size: -
v_call: TRBV25-1
j_call: TRBJ2-1
d_call: -
cdr3_nt: TGTGCCAGCAGGGACTTAGGGGAGTCGGATGAGCAGTTCTTC
cdr3_aa: CASRDLGESDEQFF

clone_size: -
v_call: TRBV9
j_call: TRBJ2-1
d_call: -
cdr3_nt: TGTGCCAGCAGCGTAAGGCCCGACGGTGAGCAGTTCTTC
cdr3_aa: CASSVRPDGEQFF

clone_size: -
v_call: TRBV5-1
j_call: TRBJ2-7
d_call: TRBD2
cdr3_nt: TGCGCCAGCAGCTCGGGGGGGACCATTTCCTACGAGCAGTACTTC
cdr3_aa: CASSSGGTISYEQYF

clone_size: -
v_call: TRBV28
j_call: TRBJ2-3
d_call: -
cdr3_nt: TGTGCCAGCAGTTCCCTGCTAGCACATACGCAGTATTTT
cdr3_aa: CASSSLLAHTQYF

clone_size: -
v_call: TRBV7-2
j_call: TRBJ2-2
d_call: -
cdr3_nt: TGTGCCAGCAGCTTCGTTAGGACCGGGGAGCTGTTTTTT
cdr3_aa: CASSFVRTGELFF

clone_size: -
v_call: TRBV5-1
j_call: TRBJ1-1
d_call: -
cdr3_nt: TGCGCCAGCAGCTTCACACAGCCAATTATGAACACTGAAGCTTTCTTT
cdr3_aa: CASSFTQPIMNTEAFF

clone_size: few
v_call: TRBV19
j_call: TRBJ1-5
d_call: -
cdr3_nt: TGTGCCAGTAGTGGTCAGGTGGACAATCAGCCCCAGCATTTT
cdr3_aa: CASSGQVDNQPQHF

clone_size: -
v_call: TRBV5-1
j_call: TRBJ2-7
d_call: -
cdr3_nt: TGCGCCAGCAGCCCCGACAGACCCTACGAGCAGTACTTC
cdr3_aa: CASSPDRPYEQYF

clone_size: few
v_call: TRBV19
j_call: TRBJ2-1
d_call: -
cdr3_nt: TGTGCCAGTAGTATTAGCGGCCACAATGAGCAGTTCTTC
cdr3_aa: CASSISGHNEQFF

clone_size: -
v_call: TRBV9
j_call: TRBJ2-1
d_call: TRBD1
cdr3_nt: TGTGCCAGCAGCGAGGGACAGGGGAGAAATGAGCAGTTCTTC
cdr3_aa: CASSEGQGRNEQFF

clone_size: -
v_call: TRBV5-1
j_call: TRBJ2-7
d_call: -
cdr3_nt: TGCGCCAGCAGCTTGGCCCCAGCCTCCTACGAGCAGTACTTC
cdr3_aa: CASSLAPASYEQYF

clone_size: -
v_call: TRBV29-1
j_call: TRBJ1-5
d_call: -
cdr3_nt: TGCAGCGTTGAAGAGAATAGCAATCAGCCCCAGCATTTT
cdr3_aa: CSVEENSNQPQHF

clone_size: -
v_call: TRBV20-1
j_call: TRBJ1-2
d_call: -
cdr3_nt: TGCAGTCTGGGGACAAACTATGGCTACACCTTC
cdr3_aa: CSLGTNYGYTF

clone_size: few
v_call: TRBV29-1
j_call: TRBJ2-5
d_call: -
cdr3_nt: TGCAGCGTTGAACCGGGGTTTGAGACCCAGTACTTC
cdr3_aa: CSVEPGFETQYF

clone_size: -
v_call: TRBV30
j_call: TRBJ2-5
d_call: -
cdr3_nt: TGTGCCTGGAGCGGAAATGTGGGAGCCCAAGAGACCCAGTACTTC
cdr3_aa: CAWSGNVGAQETQYF

clone_size: -
v_call: TRBV30
j_call: TRBJ1-1
d_call: -
cdr3_nt: TGTGCCTGGAGGGGGCGTACTGAAGCTTTCTTT
cdr3_aa: CAWRGRTEAFF

clone_size: few
v_call: TRBV28
j_call: TRBJ1-5
d_call: -
cdr3_nt: TGTGCCAGCAGTTTTATCCAGCAGCGCCTTGGGGTGGGCAATCAGCCCCAGCATTTT
cdr3_aa: CASSFIQQRLGVGNQPQHF

clone_size: few
v_call: TRBV29-1
j_call: TRBJ1-5
d_call: -
cdr3_nt: TGCAGCGTTGGGACAGAAAGCAATCAGCCCCAGCATTTT
cdr3_aa: CSVGTESNQPQHF

clone_size: -
v_call: TRBV11-2
j_call: TRBJ2-4
d_call: -
cdr3_nt: TGTGCCAGCAGCGGGCGGCAAAAGGGGGGCTGGTCCAAAAACATTCAGTACTTC
cdr3_aa: CASSGRQKGGWSKNIQYF

clone_size: -
v_call: TRBV4-1
j_call: TRBJ2-1
d_call: -
cdr3_nt: TGCGCCAGCAGTCCCCGGGGGCAGATGCTCGGCAATGAGCAGTTCTTC
cdr3_aa: CASSPRGQMLGNEQFF

clone_size: few
v_call: TRBV27
j_call: TRBJ2-1
d_call: -
cdr3_nt: TGTGCCAGCAGTTTCGGACGGGAGTCGTACAATGAGCAGTTCTTC
cdr3_aa: CASSFGRESYNEQFF

clone_size: -
v_call: TRBV10-2
j_call: TRBJ2-7
d_call: TRBD1
cdr3_nt: TGCGCCAGCAGTCTGACAGGGGACAGTTCCTACGAGCAGTACTTC
cdr3_aa: CASSLTGDSSYEQYF

clone_size: -
v_call: TRBV30
j_call: TRBJ1-2
d_call: -
cdr3_nt: TGTGCCTTTGACAGATTCAACTATGGCTACACCTTC
cdr3_aa: CAFDRFNYGYTF

clone_size: few
v_call: TRBV9
j_call: TRBJ2-1
d_call: -
cdr3_nt: TGTGCCAGCAGCACTATGACACCATACAATGAGCAGTTCTTC
cdr3_aa: CASSTMTPYNEQFF

clone_size: few
v_call: TRBV7-9
j_call: TRBJ1-5
d_call: TRBD1
cdr3_nt: TGTGCCAGCAGCTGGACAGGGAGTAATCAGCCCCAGCATTTT
cdr3_aa: CASSWTGSNQPQHF

clone_size: -
v_call: TRBV7-9
j_call: TRBJ1-2
d_call: -
cdr3_nt: TGTGCCAGCAGCTTGACCGGGGGAAACTATGGCTACACCTTC
cdr3_aa: CASSLTGGNYGYTF

clone_size: -
v_call: TRBV7-3
j_call: TRBJ1-2
d_call: TRBD1
cdr3_nt: TGTGCCAGCAGCTACGACAGGGGAGGAGGCTACACCTTC
cdr3_aa: CASSYDRGGGYTF

clone_size: -
v_call: TRBV13
j_call: TRBJ2-5
d_call: -
cdr3_nt: TGTGCCAGCAGCTTAACAAGCGGTGAGACCCAGTACTTC
cdr3_aa: CASSLTSGETQYF

clone_size: -
v_call: TRBV30
j_call: TRBJ1-2
d_call: -
cdr3_nt: TGTGCCTGGAGTGCGTACCTGGGGAGCTACACCTTC
cdr3_aa: CAWSAYLGSYTF

clone_size: -
v_call: TRBV6-5
j_call: TRBJ1-5
d_call: -
cdr3_nt: TGTGCCAGCAGCTTAGGGTACAATCAGCCCCAGCATTTT
cdr3_aa: CASSLGYNQPQHF

clone_size: -
v_call: TRBV29-1
j_call: TRBJ1-1
d_call: -
cdr3_nt: TGCAGCGTGGGAGAGGTCGGCACTGAAGCTTTCTTT
cdr3_aa: CSVGEVGTEAFF

clone_size: few
v_call: TRBV4-3
j_call: TRBJ2-5
d_call: TRBD2
cdr3_nt: TGCGCCAGCAGCCAGACATCCGGGACTAGCGGTGCTGAGACCCAGTACTTC
cdr3_aa: CASSQTSGTSGAETQYF